This TCR beta chain comes out of a study of naive and memory T cell subsets. Overall study findings and caveats: Clonotypes are single alpha or beta chains, not paired receptors. From naive to CM, EM and EMRA, diversity decreased and Gini increased.

CDR1 and CDR2 from the germline V gene are SNHLY and FYNNEI. CDR3 length: 14 amino acids. Trimming took 6 bases from V and 1 from J, leaving 13 bases between them. Cells stained for CD3, CD4, CD8, CD45RA and CD27 were sorted into four subsets. As for this clonotype: What it binds is not known.

Two oligonucleotides, mixed equimolar, formed the beta constant-region primer covering TRBC1 and TRBC2. TCRdb re-analysed the UMI-ligation and nested PCR reads in MiXCR, keeping a single row per CDR3 protein. The data contain 81,000 or so distinct CDR3 sequences, over 7% of them seen just once; the ten biggest clones take up more than 1.5%. This TCR came from a human donor in good health. Sequencing input: central memory CD4+ T cells from blood. The chain recombines TRBV2 with TRBJ2-7; D unclear. The chain's CDR3 is CASSAQYGSYEQYF. In nucleotides, the CDR3 is TGTGCCAGCAGCGCCCAGTATGGGTCCTACGAGCAGTACTTC.